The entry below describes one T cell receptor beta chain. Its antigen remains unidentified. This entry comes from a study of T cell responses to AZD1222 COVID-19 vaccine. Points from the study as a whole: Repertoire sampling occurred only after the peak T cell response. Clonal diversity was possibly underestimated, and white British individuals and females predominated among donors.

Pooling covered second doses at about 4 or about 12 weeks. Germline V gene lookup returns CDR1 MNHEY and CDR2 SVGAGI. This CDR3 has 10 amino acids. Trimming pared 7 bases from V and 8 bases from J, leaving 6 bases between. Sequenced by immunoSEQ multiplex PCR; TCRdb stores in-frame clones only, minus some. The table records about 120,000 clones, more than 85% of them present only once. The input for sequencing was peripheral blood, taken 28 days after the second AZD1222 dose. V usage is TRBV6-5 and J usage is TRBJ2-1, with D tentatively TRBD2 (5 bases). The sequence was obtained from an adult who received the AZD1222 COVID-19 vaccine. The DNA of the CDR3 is TGTGCCAGCACGCGGGATGAGCAGTTCTTC. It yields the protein CASTRDEQFF.